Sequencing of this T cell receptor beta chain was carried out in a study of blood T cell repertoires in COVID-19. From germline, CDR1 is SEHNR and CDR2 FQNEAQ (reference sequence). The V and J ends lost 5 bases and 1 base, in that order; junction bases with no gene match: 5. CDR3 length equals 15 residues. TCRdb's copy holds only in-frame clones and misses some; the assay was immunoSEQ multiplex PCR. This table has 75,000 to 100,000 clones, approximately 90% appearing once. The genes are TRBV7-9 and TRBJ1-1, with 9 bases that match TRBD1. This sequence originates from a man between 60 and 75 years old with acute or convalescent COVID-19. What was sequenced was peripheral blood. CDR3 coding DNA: TGTGCCAGCAGCCCTCGGACAGGGGCGAACACTGAAGCTTTCTTT. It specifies CASSPRTGANTEAFF. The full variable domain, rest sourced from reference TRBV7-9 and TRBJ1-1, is DTGVSQNPRHKITKRGQNVTFRCDPISEHNRLYWYRQTLGQGPEFLTYFQNEAQLEKSRLLSDRFSAERPKGSFSTLEIQRTEQGDSAMYLCASSPRTGANTEAFFGQGTRLTVV.